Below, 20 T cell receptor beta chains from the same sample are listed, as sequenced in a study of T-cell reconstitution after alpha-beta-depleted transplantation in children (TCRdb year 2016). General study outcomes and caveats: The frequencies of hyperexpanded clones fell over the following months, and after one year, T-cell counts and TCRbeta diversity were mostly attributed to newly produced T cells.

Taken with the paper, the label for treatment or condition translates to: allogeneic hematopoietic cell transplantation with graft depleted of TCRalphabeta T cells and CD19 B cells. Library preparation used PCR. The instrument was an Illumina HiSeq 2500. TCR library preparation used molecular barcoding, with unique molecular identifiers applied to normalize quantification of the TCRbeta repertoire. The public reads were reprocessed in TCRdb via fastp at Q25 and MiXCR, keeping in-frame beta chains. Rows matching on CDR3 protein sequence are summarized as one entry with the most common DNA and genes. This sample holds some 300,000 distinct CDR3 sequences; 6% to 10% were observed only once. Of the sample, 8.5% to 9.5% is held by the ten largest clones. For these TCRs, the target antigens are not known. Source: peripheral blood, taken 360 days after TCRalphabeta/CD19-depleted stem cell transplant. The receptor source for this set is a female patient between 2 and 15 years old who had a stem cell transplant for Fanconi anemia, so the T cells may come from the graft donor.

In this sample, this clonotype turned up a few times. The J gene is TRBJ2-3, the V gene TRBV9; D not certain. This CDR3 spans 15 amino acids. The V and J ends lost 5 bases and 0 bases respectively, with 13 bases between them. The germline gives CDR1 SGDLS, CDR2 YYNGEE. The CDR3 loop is CASSASPWSTDTQYF. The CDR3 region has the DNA TGTGCCAGCAGTGCATCCCCCTGGAGCACAGATACGCAGTATTTT.

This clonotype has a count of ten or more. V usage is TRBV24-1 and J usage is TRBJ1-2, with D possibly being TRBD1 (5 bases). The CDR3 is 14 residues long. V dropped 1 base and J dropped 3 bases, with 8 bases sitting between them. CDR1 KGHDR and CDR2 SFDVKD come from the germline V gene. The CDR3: CATSDLRDDYGYTF. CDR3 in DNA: TGTGCCACCAGTGATTTAAGGGACGACTATGGCTACACCTTC.

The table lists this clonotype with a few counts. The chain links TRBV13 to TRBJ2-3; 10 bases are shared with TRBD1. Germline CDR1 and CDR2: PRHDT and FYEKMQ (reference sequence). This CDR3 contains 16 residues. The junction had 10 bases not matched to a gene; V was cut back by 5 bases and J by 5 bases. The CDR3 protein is CASSEPGQGQVDTQYF. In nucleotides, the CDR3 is TGTGCCAGCAGCGAACCGGGACAGGGGCAGGTAGATACGCAGTATTTT.

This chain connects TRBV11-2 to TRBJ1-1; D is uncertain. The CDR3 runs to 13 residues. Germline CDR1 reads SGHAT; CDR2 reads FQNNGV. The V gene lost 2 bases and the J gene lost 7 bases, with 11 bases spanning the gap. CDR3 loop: CASSLSGLGEAFF. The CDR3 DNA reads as TGTGCCAGCAGCTTATCGGGTTTGGGTGAAGCTTTCTTT.

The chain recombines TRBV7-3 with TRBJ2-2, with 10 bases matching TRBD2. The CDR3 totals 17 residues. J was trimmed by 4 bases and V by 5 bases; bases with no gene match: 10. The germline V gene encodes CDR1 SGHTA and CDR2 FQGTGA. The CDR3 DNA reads TGTGCCAGCAGCCCGGGAGCGGGGGGGCCTTTCACCGGGGAGCTGTTTTTT. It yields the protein CASSPGAGGPFTGELFF. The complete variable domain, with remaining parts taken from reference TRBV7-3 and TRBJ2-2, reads GAGVSQTPSNKVTEKGKYVELRCDPISGHTALYWYRQSLGQGPEFLIYFQGTGAADDSGLPNDRFFAVRPEGSVSTLKIQRTERGDSAVYLCASSPGAGGPFTGELFFGEGSRLTVL.

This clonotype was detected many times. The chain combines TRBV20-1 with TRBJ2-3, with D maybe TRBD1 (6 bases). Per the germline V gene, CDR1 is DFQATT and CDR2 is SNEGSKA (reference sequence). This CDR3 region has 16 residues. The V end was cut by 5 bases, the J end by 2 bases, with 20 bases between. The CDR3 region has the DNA TGCAGTGCTCCCCGCGGAGTGGGGGCCTACACAGATACGCAGTATTTT. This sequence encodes CSAPRGVGAYTDTQYF.

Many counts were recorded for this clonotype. CDR3 nucleotides: TGTGCCAGCAGTTATTGGACCTACGAGCAGTACTTC. This encodes CASSYWTYEQYF. J is TRBJ2-7 and V is TRBV28; D is ambiguous. There are 12 residues in the CDR3. Per the germline V gene, CDR1 is MDHEN and CDR2 is SYDVKM. Trimming pared 4 bases from V and 2 bases from J, leaving 6 bases between.

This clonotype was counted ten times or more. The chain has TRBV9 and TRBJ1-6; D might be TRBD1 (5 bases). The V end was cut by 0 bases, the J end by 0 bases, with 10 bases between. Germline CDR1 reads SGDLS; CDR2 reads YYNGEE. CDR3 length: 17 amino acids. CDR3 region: CASSVGPGSSYNSPLHF. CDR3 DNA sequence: TGTGCCAGCAGCGTAGGCCCAGGGAGCTCCTATAATTCACCCCTCCACTTT.

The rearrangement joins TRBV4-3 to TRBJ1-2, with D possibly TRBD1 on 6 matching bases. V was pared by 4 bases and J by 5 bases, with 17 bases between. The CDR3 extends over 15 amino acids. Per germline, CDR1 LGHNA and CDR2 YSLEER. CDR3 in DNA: TGCGCCAGCAGCCCTCTACAGGGACCGGGTTATGGCTACACCTTC. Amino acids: CASSPLQGPGYGYTF.

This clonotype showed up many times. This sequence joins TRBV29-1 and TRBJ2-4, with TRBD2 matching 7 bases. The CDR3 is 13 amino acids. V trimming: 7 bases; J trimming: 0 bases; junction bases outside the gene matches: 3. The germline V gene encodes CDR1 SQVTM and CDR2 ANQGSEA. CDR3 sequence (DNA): TGCAGCGCGGGAGGTGAAGCCAAAAACATTCAGTACTTC. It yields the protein CSAGGEAKNIQYF.

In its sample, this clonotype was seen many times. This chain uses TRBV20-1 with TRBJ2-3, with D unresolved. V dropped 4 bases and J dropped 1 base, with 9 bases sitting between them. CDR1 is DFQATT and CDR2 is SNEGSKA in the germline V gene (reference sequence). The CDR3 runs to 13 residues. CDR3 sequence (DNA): TGCAGTGCTAAAAAGGCTGGCACAGATACGCAGTATTTT. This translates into CSAKKAGTDTQYF.

CDR3 nucleotide sequence: TGTGCCAGCTCACGGGATCAACAGGAGGCTCCATACACTGAAGCTTTCTTT. Translating gives CASSRDQQEAPYTEAFF. The chain recombines TRBV18 with TRBJ1-1; D might be TRBD1 (5 bases). V dropped 4 bases and J dropped 3 bases, with 21 bases sitting between them. Germline V CDR1 and CDR2: KGHSH, LQKENI. CDR3 length: 17 residues. The variable domain in full, completed from reference TRBV18 and TRBJ1-1, reads NAGVMQNPRHLVRRRGQEARLRCSPMKGHSHVYWYRQLPEEGLKFMVYLQKENIIDESGMPKERFSAEFPKEGPSILRIQQVVRGDSAAYFCASSRDQQEAPYTEAFFGQGTRLTVV.

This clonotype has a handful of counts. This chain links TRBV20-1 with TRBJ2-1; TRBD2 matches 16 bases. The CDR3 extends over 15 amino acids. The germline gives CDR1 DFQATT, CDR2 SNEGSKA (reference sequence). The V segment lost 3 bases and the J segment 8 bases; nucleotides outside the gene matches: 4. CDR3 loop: CSARGLAGGRYEQFF. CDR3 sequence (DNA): TGCAGTGCTAGGGGACTAGCGGGGGGGCGGTATGAGCAGTTCTTC.

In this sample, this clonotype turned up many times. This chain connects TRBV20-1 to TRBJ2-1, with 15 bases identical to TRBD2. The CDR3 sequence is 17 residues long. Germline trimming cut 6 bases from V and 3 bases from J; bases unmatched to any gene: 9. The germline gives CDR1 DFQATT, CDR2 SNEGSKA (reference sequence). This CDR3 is CSARTSGRVEGYNEQFF. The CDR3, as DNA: TGCAGTGCGAGGACTAGCGGGAGGGTAGAAGGCTACAATGAGCAGTTCTTC.

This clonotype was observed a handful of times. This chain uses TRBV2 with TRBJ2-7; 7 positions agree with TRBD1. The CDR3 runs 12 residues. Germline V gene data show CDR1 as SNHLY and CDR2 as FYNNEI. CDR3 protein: CALETGTYEQYV. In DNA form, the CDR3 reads TGTGCTTTAGAGACAGGGACCTACGAGCAGTACGTC.

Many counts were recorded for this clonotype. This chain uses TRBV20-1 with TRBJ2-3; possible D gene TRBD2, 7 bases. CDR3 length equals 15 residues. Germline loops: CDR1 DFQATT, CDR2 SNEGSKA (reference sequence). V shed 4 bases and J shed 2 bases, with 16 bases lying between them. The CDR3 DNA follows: TGCAGTGCTATGGGGGCTAGCGGACCCACAGATACGCAGTATTTT. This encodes CSAMGASGPTDTQYF.

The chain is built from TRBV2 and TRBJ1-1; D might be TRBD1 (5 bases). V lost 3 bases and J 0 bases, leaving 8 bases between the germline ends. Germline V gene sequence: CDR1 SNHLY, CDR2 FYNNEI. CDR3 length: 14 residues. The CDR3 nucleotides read TGTGCCAGCAGTGAGGGGACGGTGAACACTGAAGCTTTCTTT. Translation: CASSEGTVNTEAFF.

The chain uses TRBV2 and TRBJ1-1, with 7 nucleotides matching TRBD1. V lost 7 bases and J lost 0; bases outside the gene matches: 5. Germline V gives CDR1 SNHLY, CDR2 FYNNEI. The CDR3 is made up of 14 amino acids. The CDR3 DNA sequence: TGTGCCAGCAATAGGGGGCCGGTGAACACTGAAGCTTTCTTT. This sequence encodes CASNRGPVNTEAFF.

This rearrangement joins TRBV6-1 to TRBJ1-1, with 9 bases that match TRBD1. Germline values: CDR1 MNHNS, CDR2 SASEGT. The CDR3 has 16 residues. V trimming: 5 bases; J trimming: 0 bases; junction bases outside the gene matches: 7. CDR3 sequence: CASSKRTGVMNTEAFF. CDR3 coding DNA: TGTGCCAGCAGTAAGAGGACAGGGGTCATGAACACTGAAGCTTTCTTT.

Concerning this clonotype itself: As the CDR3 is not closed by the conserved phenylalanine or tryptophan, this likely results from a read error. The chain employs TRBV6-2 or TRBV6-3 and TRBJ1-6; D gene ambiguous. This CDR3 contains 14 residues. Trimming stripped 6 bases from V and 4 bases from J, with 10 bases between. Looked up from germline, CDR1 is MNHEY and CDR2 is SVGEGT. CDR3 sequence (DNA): TGTGCCAGCAGACCGACGGTATATAATTCACCCCTCCACTAT. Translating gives CASRPTVYNSPLHY.